Listed here is a single TCR beta chain. Its cognate antigen has yet to be identified. One base away there is no much larger clone; base qualities are not given. The CDR3 contains 12 residues, cysteine and phenylalanine counted. The DNA shown is the 36-base CDR3, in frame from base 1. The germline V gene specifies MNHEY as CDR1 and SVGAGI as CDR2. V loses 5 bases of germline sequence and J loses 5 bases, and the interval between the two ends is 9 bases. Healthy HIV-negative adults with no recently reported acute infections or vaccinations were included as donors. Every donor was a Caucasian adult living in Nashville, Tennessee, USA. CD4+ T cells were enriched by magnetic negative selection, after which naive cells were positively selected on CD45RA and the negative fraction was taken as the memory subset. Blood was obtained by leukapheresis, after which PBMCs were separated by Ficoll-Histopaque density gradient centrifugation and cryopreserved in liquid nitrogen vapor phase. Analytical flow cytometry was used to check the purity and quantity of every magnetically sorted T cell population. Genomic DNA was isolated from each sorted fraction and quantified by UV absorbance on a Nanodrop 2000c.

The record originates from a study of shared clonotypes between healthy human individuals (dated by TCRdb to 2018 to 2020). A note on the overall study: A couple of women and a few men aged 18 to 49 years were included in the cohort. Blood TCR repertoires of five healthy adults were deeply sequenced to estimate repertoire size and the extent of clonotype sharing between individuals. Per donor, leukapheresis produced somewhere between about 0.94 and 8.9 billion PBMCs. To increase sequencing depth and limit assay-specific biases, different laboratories used diverse techniques to prepare libraries and sequence TCR repertoires. Per donor, three plates each were used for CD4 naive and CD4 memory, two for CD8 naive, and one for CD8 memory. Overall results and qualifications from the work: Sampling was restricted to blood, and TCR repertoires in tissue are likely to differ from TCR repertoires in blood. Based on pairwise subsampling, the degree of clonotype sharing among donors was expected to be affected by sequencing depth. The small number of donors limited the genetic and exposure-history diversity represented. Naive subsets generally had larger estimated clonotype richness than memory subsets. Across a few donors, around 5% of naive CD4, 3% to 3.5% of naive CD8, 2.3% of memory CD4, and roughly 0.4% of memory CD8 clonotypes were shared. Higher generation probabilities were observed for clonotypes shared by all four sorted-subset donors than for non-shared clonotypes. Rarefaction of sorted-subset datasets indicated incomplete sequencing despite the large sequencing depth.

Using the deep immunoSEQ assay, multiplex PCR amplified TCR CDR3 regions from genomic DNA. Extracted genomic DNA from each cell subset was spread evenly across all wells of several immunoSEQ 96-well plates, with each plate serving as a replicate. For sorted subsets, approximately 190 ng genomic DNA, equal to 30,000 or so T cell genomes, was loaded into each replicate PCR. The purified libraries were quantified using a Qubit 3.0 fluorometer, sized with a Bioanalyzer 2100, and then quantified again using the KAPA Library Quantification kit. Every immunoSEQ 96-well plate was sequenced on a dedicated single-read 150-cycle Illumina NextSeq 550 flow cell. On the authors' methods: Because only junctional sequences without quality scores were contained in the immunoSEQ output, filtering matching that applied to full-length reads could not be performed. To assign V/J genes and CDR3, sequences were annotated using PyIR, a Python wrapper for IgBLAST v1.9, with IMGT germline references. Any read was removed if the V/J assignment was weak (E-value above 1e-6), the CDR3 was missing, or the read contained stop codons, out-of-frame junctions, or ambiguous translated residues. V3J clonotypes were defined as sequences sharing an identical inferred V gene, J gene, and CDR3 amino acid sequence. To compute the percentage overlap between repertoires, the number of shared unique clonotypes was divided by the size of the smaller repertoire. RTK rarefaction, the Chao1 estimator, and Recon v2.1 estimates of unobserved clonotypes were used to assess repertoire richness. For all TCRbeta clonotypes obtained by the gDNA method from several donors, generation probabilities were computed with OLGA. Drawn from immuneACCESS, this table holds only the in-frame rearrangements with V and J called that TCRdb kept. Clones are partly lost; checked studies trace under half to an unresolved V gene and leave the rest unexplained. V and J calls and clone size are as listed in that table; D and trimming were resolved from the DNA. This sample comprises under 2,500,000 clones, 90% to 97% of them detected only once. Jointly, the top ten make up around 0.13% of the sample.

This receptor chain uses TRBV6-5 and TRBJ1-2; no D gene can be assigned with confidence. The source of this sequence is a young man in good health. Sequencing used naive CD4+ T cells sorted from blood. According to the study, the label for this sample's cell subset or site signals: CD45RA+ positively selected. The CDR3 region: CASSKIGYGYTF. The nucleotides are TGTGCCAGCAGTAAGATCGGGTATGGCTACACCTTC.